This TCR beta chain was sequenced for a study of response to subunit inactivated influenza vaccine. Study-level findings and limits: The authors proposed limited new T cell recruitment per seasonal influenza vaccination.

TCRdb processed the RT-PCR reads anew with MiXCR; each CDR3 protein has one entry. The data show some 640,000 distinct CDR3 sequences, around 14% seen once. This clonotype has just a few counts. The antigen is unknown. V was clipped by 4 bases and J by 2 bases, with 14 bases between them. Germline V gene sequence: CDR1 LNHNV, CDR2 YYDKDF (reference sequence). The length of the CDR3 is 15 residues. The TCR sequence derives from a middle-aged man who received an inactivated influenza vaccine. Sequencing was performed on PBMCs from blood, taken about 14 days before vaccination. The chain couples TRBV15 to TRBJ2-5, with TRBD1 as a possible D gene (6 bases). The CDR3 coding sequence is TGTGCCACCAGCATGACCAGGACAGAGCAAGAGACCCAGTACTTC. Protein sequence: CATSMTRTEQETQYF.